The clone carrying this T cell receptor beta chain appeared once. Compared with germline, one end of the junction differs, possibly owing to a read error. The sample comes from a study of shared clonotypes between healthy human individuals. About the research overall: Donors consisted of two women and a few men between 18 and 49.

The table came from immunoSEQ multiplex PCR; TCRdb's copy has only in-frame clones and leaves some out. Found here are over a million clones, roughly 97% of them singletons; the top ten hold approximately 1%. This CDR3 is built from 8 residues. Germline V gene lookup returns CDR1 MGHRA and CDR2 YSYEKL. The sequenced sample was naive CD4+ T cells sorted from blood. Subset described: CD45RA+ positively selected. This clonotype was obtained from a man aged 30 to 45 in good health. The chain uses TRBV4-1 and TRBJ2-7; a weak D match, TRBD1 (6 bases). The CDR3 DNA is TGCGCCAGCAGCCCAGGGACATTC. It specifies CASSPGTF.